These 12 T cell receptor beta chains came from one sample sequenced in a study of blood T cells in healthy people across ages. Primed by a sample-barcoded 5' primer and a J-beta primer mix, a second PCR proceeded for roughly 6 to 12 cycles. MiXCR, run by TCRdb on the 5' RACE reads, gives a single entry per CDR3 protein. The sample holds around 1,500,000 distinct CDR3 sequences, approximately 38% seen once. Sequenced material: blood. The receptors were gathered from a woman aged 18 to 35 in good health.

This clonotype was seen more than once but under ten times. The chain has TRBV2 and TRBJ1-1; possibly TRBD1 for D (6 bases). Trimming took 6 bases from V and 1 from J, leaving 6 bases between them. The CDR3 extends over 12 amino acids. CDR1 SNHLY and CDR2 FYNNEI come from the germline V gene. In nucleotides, the CDR3 is TGTGCCAGCAGGGGGGCGAACACTGAAGCTTTCTTT. Residues: CASRGANTEAFF.

The chain carries TRBV20-1 and TRBJ2-3; D unclear. This CDR3 is 15 amino acids long. Trimming removed 1 base from V and 4 bases from J, with 15 bases in between. CDR1 and CDR2 (germline): DFQATT, SNEGSKA (reference sequence). The CDR3 is CSARASSSYPDTQYF. In DNA, the CDR3 is TGCAGTGCTAGAGCTTCTTCTAGTTACCCAGATACGCAGTATTTT.

This clonotype appeared a few times. The J gene is TRBJ2-5, the V gene TRBV4-1; no definite D call. This CDR3 comprises 19 residues. Germline V gene lookup returns CDR1 MGHRA and CDR2 YSYEKL. V dropped 0 bases and J dropped 2 bases, with 22 bases sitting between them. This CDR3 is CASSQDFRSPLPSQETQYF. The CDR3 bases are TGCGCCAGCAGCCAAGATTTTCGGAGTCCTTTACCCTCGCAAGAGACCCAGTACTTC.

This sequence joins TRBV7-2 and TRBJ1-2; the match to TRBD1 covers 9 bases. Germline CDR1 is SGHTA and CDR2 is FQGNSA. The CDR3 consists of 14 residues. V trimming: 5 bases; J trimming: 6 bases; junction bases outside the gene matches: 7. The CDR3 protein is CASSLRTGADGYTF. The CDR3 DNA is TGTGCCAGCAGCCTCAGGACAGGGGCAGATGGCTACACCTTC.

This clonotype showed up just a few times. CDR3 sequence reads: CASSGGSSGTGWFELFF. CDR3 in DNA: TGTGCCAGCAGCGGGGGATCGTCCGGGACAGGGTGGTTCGAACTGTTTTTT. The chain combines TRBV3-1 with TRBJ1-4; 9 nucleotides match TRBD1. This CDR3 spans 17 amino acids. Germline CDR1 reads LGHDT; CDR2 reads YNNKEL (reference sequence). Trimming cost V 5 bases and J 12 bases; bases outside gene matches: 19. Full variable domain (missing parts from reference TRBV3-1 and TRBJ1-4): DTAVSQTPKYLVTQMGNDKSIKCEQNLGHDTMYWYKQDSKKFLKIMFSYNNKELIINETVPNRFSPKSPDKAHLNLHINSLELGDSAVYFCASSGGSSGTGWFELFFGSGTQLSVL.

The V and J genes are TRBV5-1 and TRBJ2-5, with D hard to call. V was pared by 1 base and J by 11 bases, with 24 bases between. Germline CDR1 reads SGHRS; CDR2 reads YFSETQ. The CDR3 contains 16 residues. This CDR3 reads CASSLLWLGERNEQYF. The CDR3 DNA sequence: TGCGCCAGCAGCTTGTTATGGTTAGGTGAGCGCAATGAGCAGTACTTC.

This clonotype was found a few times. CDR3 DNA sequence: TGTGCCAGTTATCCTAGCGGGGGGGCCCAAAGAGATACGCAGTATTTT. As protein: CASYPSGGAQRDTQYF. The chain uses TRBV7-9 and TRBJ2-3, with 12 bases lining up with TRBD2. The CDR3 covers 16 residues. With 9 bases clipped from V and 5 bases from J, the junction kept 12 bases outside the gene matches. Per the germline V gene, CDR1 is SEHNR and CDR2 is FQNEAQ (reference sequence).

This clonotype was counted between two and nine times. This sequence joins TRBV12-3 or TRBV12-4 and TRBJ2-4; no definite D call. The J call may be in error: the DNA end matches TRBJ2-7 better. The CDR3 runs 14 residues. CDR3 sequence (DNA): TGTGCCAGCAGTTACAGTCCGAGGAACTACGAGCAGTACTTC. Translating it yields CASSYSPRNYEQYF.

This chain connects TRBV30 to TRBJ1-1; D ambiguous. V was trimmed by 5 bases and J by 6 bases, leaving 7 bases between them. The CDR3 runs 10 residues. CDR1 is GTSNPN and CDR2 is SVGIG in the germline V gene (reference sequence). CDR3 region: CAWGRPEAFF. The CDR3, as DNA: TGTGCCTGGGGCAGGCCTGAAGCTTTCTTT. Full variable domain (rest looked up from reference TRBV30 and TRBJ1-1): SQTIHQWPATLVQPVGSPLSLECTVEGTSNPNLYWYRQAAGRGLQLLFYSVGIGQISSEVPQNLSASRPQDRQFILSSKKLLLSDSGFYLCAWGRPEAFFGQGTRLTVV.

The table lists this clonotype with a few counts. This rearrangement joins TRBV6-2 or TRBV6-3 to TRBJ2-5; tentative D call: TRBD2 (5 bases). The J call may be in error: the DNA end matches TRBJ2-7 better. The CDR3 runs 14 residues. The germline V gene has CDR1 MNHEY and CDR2 SVGEGT. CDR3 region: CASTSPGILDEQYF. The CDR3 coding sequence is TGTGCCAGCACCTCCCCGGGGATTCTCGACGAGCAGTACTTC.

This chain joins TRBV6-5 and TRBJ2-5, with TRBD1 matching 11 bases. The DNA end favors TRBJ2-7, so the J call may be wrong. This CDR3 is built from 14 residues. Germline loops: CDR1 MNHEY, CDR2 SVGAGI. For the CDR3, the DNA is TGTGCCAGCAGTAACCGCGGGACAGGGGGCGAGCAGTACTTC. This translates into CASSNRGTGGEQYF.

The J gene is TRBJ1-2, the V gene TRBV29-1; a possible D gene is TRBD1 (5 bases). The V end lost 4 bases, the J end lost 8 bases, and 14 bases lay between the germline ends. This CDR3 region has 12 residues. Germline V gene sequence: CDR1 SQVTM, CDR2 ANQGSEA. Here the CDR3 reads CSVGGRERGYTF. The CDR3 nucleotides are TGCAGCGTTGGTGGCAGGGAAAGGGGCTACACCTTC.